This TCR beta chain was recovered during a study of T cells after yellow fever vaccination. Generation of TCR cDNA used 5'RACE template switching (which added a universal primer site and UMIs). TCRdb analysed the 5' RACE reads with MiXCR anew, one entry per CDR3 protein. This table has approximately 260,000 distinct CDR3 sequences, over 4.5% appearing once. General observations from the study: Clones that expanded after primary vaccination mostly reappeared after the booster (96% CD4, 88% CD8).

This clonotype was recorded many times. Its antigen is not known. V was trimmed by 5 bases and J by 4 bases, leaving 9 bases between them. The CDR3 loop spans 13 amino acids. The receptor's source is a man aged 18 to 29 who received the YFV17D yellow fever vaccine. This specimen consisted of CD4+ T cells sorted from PBMCs, obtained on the day of the yellow fever booster vaccination. The chain recombines TRBV12-3 or TRBV12-4 with TRBJ1-5; perhaps TRBD1 as D (6 bases). The CDR3 spells CASSPDRNQPQHF. The CDR3 bases are TGTGCCAGCAGTCCGGACAGAAATCAGCCCCAGCATTTT.